This T cell receptor (beta chain) was sequenced during a study of graft-versus-host responses after intestinal transplantation. By share of the sample, this clone is medium-sized. Some clones are missing from TCRdb's copy, which holds only in-frame ones; the method was immunoSEQ multiplex PCR. The sample has approximately 9,800 clones; under 40% are singletons. The authors plated 200,000 CFSE-labeled responder cells with 200,000 irradiated, violet-dye-labeled stimulator cells. CDR3 length: 15 amino acids. Trimming removed 7 bases from V and 6 bases from J; junction bases left unmatched: 8. The germline CDR1 and CDR2 sequences are MDHEN and SYDVKM.

This TCR derives from a human patient who received an intestinal transplant. V usage is TRBV28 and J usage is TRBJ2-3, with 12 nucleotides matching TRBD2. Sequencing was performed on alloreactive CD8+ T cells from a mixed lymphocyte reaction culture, taken before intestinal transplant. Subset here: CFSE-low proliferating T cells sorted from approximately 6-day pre-transplant mixed lymphocyte reaction (GvH or HvG direction). The CDR3 DNA sequence: TGTGCCAGCAACCTAGCGGGAGGGCGTTTGGATACGCAGTATTTT. Its protein product is CASNLAGGRLDTQYF. Drawing the rest from reference TRBV28 and TRBJ2-3, the complete variable domain is DVKVTQSSRYLVKRTGEKVFLECVQDMDHENMFWYRQDPGLGLRLIYFSYDVKMKEKGDIPEGYSVSREKKERFSLILESASTNQTSMYLCASNLAGGRLDTQYFGPGTRLTVL.